Below are 22 T cell receptor beta chains sequenced from a single sample in a study of shared clonotypes between healthy human individuals. Selected positively for CCR7 and CD45RO-negative, naive CD8 cells excluded terminally differentiated effector memory CD45RA+ cells. Clones were read by immunoSEQ multiplex PCR, and TCRdb kept only the in-frame ones, dropping some. Counted here are more than 550,000 clones, about 91% occurring once; the ten biggest clones make up approximately 24%. Sequenced: naive CD8+ T cells sorted from blood. These receptor sequences come from a man younger than 40 in good health.

As to this clone: The sample has other DNA sequences that encode this CDR3 too. The V gene is TRBV4-1, the J gene TRBJ2-3, with D uncertain. CDR3 length equals 14 residues. Trimming pared 1 base from V and 5 bases from J, leaving 10 bases between. Germline V lookup: CDR1 MGHRA, CDR2 YSYEKL. The CDR3 loop reads CASSQVTSGDTQYF. DNA of the CDR3: TGCGCCAGCAGCCAAGTTACTTCGGGAGATACGCAGTATTTT.

This clone has only one observation. The rearrangement uses TRBV18 and TRBJ2-3; TRBD2 matches at 9 bases. With V trimmed by 0 bases and J by 4 bases, 14 bases remained unmatched. CDR1 and CDR2 from the germline V gene are KGHSH and LQKENI. CDR3 length equals 19 residues. This chain's CDR3 is CASSPPMSGRPFHADTQYF. The CDR3 coding sequence is TGTGCCAGCTCACCACCGATGAGCGGGAGGCCTTTCCACGCAGATACGCAGTATTTT. Using reference TRBV18 and TRBJ2-3 for the parts outside the CDR3, the full variable domain is NAGVMQNPRHLVRRRGQEARLRCSPMKGHSHVYWYRQLPEEGLKFMVYLQKENIIDESGMPKERFSAEFPKEGPSILRIQQVVRGDSAAYFCASSPPMSGRPFHADTQYFGPGTRLTVL.

This clone showed up just once. The chain is built from TRBV5-4 and TRBJ1-4, with D perhaps TRBD1 (6 bases). The germline CDR1 and CDR2 sequences are SGHNT and YYREEE (reference sequence). This CDR3 comprises 15 residues. Trimming removed 2 bases at V and 4 bases at J, with 12 bases between. The CDR3 DNA reads as TGTGCCAGCAGCTTCCAGGGGACTCTTAATGAAAAACTGTTTTTT. Translating it yields CASSFQGTLNEKLFF.

The chain combines TRBV6-5 with TRBJ1-1; TRBD1 matches at 7 bases. Germline loops: CDR1 MNHEY, CDR2 SVGAGI. The CDR3 spans 12 residues. The V and J ends lost 8 bases and 5 bases, in that order; junction bases with no gene match: 5. CDR3 DNA: TGTGCCAGCGGATCGACAGGGACTGAAGCTTTCTTT. It specifies CASGSTGTEAFF.

The chain links TRBV14 to TRBJ1-1; D remains unclear. CDR3 size: 15 residues. The germline CDR1 and CDR2 sequences are SGHDN and FVKESK. Trimming left V 0 bases short and J 0 bases short, with 8 bases between. Written as DNA, the CDR3 is TGTGCCAGCAGCCAAGAACTCAACATGAACACTGAAGCTTTCTTT. This codes for CASSQELNMNTEAFF.

The V gene is TRBV27, the J gene TRBJ1-4; D call uncertain. From germline, CDR1 is MNHEY and CDR2 SMNVEV (reference sequence). Deletions cut 0 bases from V and 6 bases from J, with 14 bases between. The CDR3 contains 16 residues. CDR3 residues: CASSLSAGAVYEKLFF. CDR3 nucleotides: TGTGCCAGCAGTTTATCGGCGGGAGCGGTGTATGAAAAACTGTTTTTT.

The V and J genes are TRBV7-9 and TRBJ2-1; D is unresolved. CDR3 length: 17 amino acids. V was pared by 4 bases and J by 0 bases, with 16 bases between. Germline V gene data show CDR1 as SEHNR and CDR2 as FQNEAQ (reference sequence). As DNA, the CDR3 is TGTGCCAGCAGCTCGATGTCCGAGGCGAGCTCCTACAATGAGCAGTTCTTC. This gives the protein CASSSMSEASSYNEQFF.

The chain employs TRBV18 and TRBJ2-1; a weak D match, TRBD2 (6 bases). V was cut by 8 bases and J by 7 bases, with 12 bases left in between. Germline lookup yields CDR1 KGHSH and CDR2 LQKENI. This CDR3 has 12 amino acids. The CDR3 sequence is CASTPSENEQFF. In DNA, the CDR3 is TGTGCCAGCACCCCTAGCGAGAATGAGCAGTTCTTC.

The CDR3 sequence is CASSVTSGREMETQYF. The CDR3 nucleotides read TGTGCCAGCAGCGTGACTAGCGGGAGGGAGATGGAGACCCAGTACTTC. The chain carries TRBV7-6 and TRBJ2-5, with 14 bases fitting TRBD2. CDR3 length: 16 amino acids. V was clipped by 5 bases and J by 5 bases; unmatched bases: 7. CDR1 and CDR2 from the germline V gene are SGHVS and FNYEAQ.

The V call is TRBV10-2, the J call TRBJ2-1, with D possibly being TRBD2 (6 bases). CDR1 is WSHSY, CDR2 SAAADI, per germline. V was clipped by 7 bases and J by 8 bases, with 18 bases between them. There are 14 residues in the CDR3. The CDR3 loop is CASTSPDYSYEQFF. CDR3 in DNA: TGCGCCAGCACCTCACCGGACTATAGTTATGAGCAGTTCTTC.

DNA of the CDR3: TGTGCCAGCAGAGCCAAGGAGACCCAGTACTTC. The encoded protein is CASRAKETQYF. This chain uses TRBV6-6 with TRBJ2-5; no reliable D call. Germline assignment: CDR1 MNHNY and CDR2 SVGAGI (reference sequence). With 6 bases removed from V and 5 bases from J, the gap between germline ends came to 7 bases. The CDR3 is 11 amino acids.

This chain links TRBV7-8 with TRBJ2-5; tentative D call: TRBD1 (5 bases). The V and J ends lost 5 bases and 2 bases respectively, with 9 bases between them. Per the germline V gene, CDR1 is SGHVS and CDR2 is FQNEAQ. CDR3 length equals 13 residues. In nucleotides, the CDR3 is TGTGCCAGCAGCGCGACAGAACAAGAGACCCAGTACTTC. Translation: CASSATEQETQYF.

This chain links TRBV7-9 with TRBJ2-1, with 11 bases that match TRBD2. This CDR3 is 15 amino acids long. In germline, CDR1 is SEHNR, CDR2 FQNEAQ (reference sequence). V was pared by 5 bases and J by 7 bases, with 7 bases of the junction left unmatched. The CDR3 protein is CASSPGTSGPNEQFF. CDR3 nucleotide sequence: TGTGCCAGCAGCCCCGGGACTAGCGGACCAAATGAGCAGTTCTTC.

The rearrangement uses TRBV11-2 and TRBJ2-7; the D gene is possibly TRBD1 (6 bases). In germline, CDR1 is SGHAT, CDR2 FQNNGV. The length of the CDR3 is 14 residues. Deletions cut 8 bases from V and 7 bases from J, with 21 bases between. CDR3 region: CASSAPGHPREQYF. The DNA of the CDR3 is TGTGCCAGCTCTGCCCCGGGACACCCGCGTGAGCAGTACTTC.

The chain has TRBV7-8 and TRBJ2-1, with D perhaps given as TRBD1 or TRBD2 (5 bases each). The CDR3 length is 13 residues. CDR1 and CDR2 (germline): SGHVS, FQNEAQ. Trimming took off 6 bases at V and 7 bases at J, with 13 bases between the two ends. CDR3 nucleotides: TGTGCCAGCAGACCGCTCGGGGCTAATGAGCAGTTCTTC. Amino acids: CASRPLGANEQFF. Full variable domain (outside the CDR3, taken from reference TRBV7-8 and TRBJ2-1): GAGVSQSPRYKVAKRGQDVALRCDPISGHVSLFWYQQALGQGPEFLTYFQNEAQLDKSGLPSDRFFAERPEGSVSTLKIQRTQQEDSAVYLCASRPLGANEQFFGPGTRLTVL.

The chain links TRBV5-1 to TRBJ2-7, with 12 bases aligning to TRBD2. CDR1 is SGHRS, CDR2 YFSETQ, per germline. CDR3 length equals 14 residues. V lost 3 bases, J lost 4 bases, and 2 bases stayed unmatched. CDR3 nucleotide sequence: TGCGCCAGCAGCTCTAGCGGGAGGGGTTACGAGCAGTACTTC. This encodes CASSSSGRGYEQYF.

V gene TRBV7-8 combines with J gene TRBJ2-7, with a possible D match to TRBD1 (5 bases). Trimming pared 3 bases from V and 6 bases from J, leaving 9 bases between. Germline CDR1 reads SGHVS; CDR2 reads FQNEAQ. The CDR3 has 12 amino acids. In DNA form, the CDR3 reads TGTGCCAGCAGCTTTCCAGGGTTCGAGCAGTACTTC. Protein sequence: CASSFPGFEQYF.

CDR3 DNA sequence: TGTGCCAGCAGCTTGGTCGAGTGGCGGTCCTACAATGAGCAGTTCTTC. It translates to CASSLVEWRSYNEQFF. J is TRBJ2-1 and V is TRBV5-4; D gene ambiguous. From germline, CDR1 is SGHNT and CDR2 YYREEE (reference sequence). V lost 0 bases, J lost 1 base, and 11 bases lay in between. The CDR3 is 16 amino acids.

The gene calls are TRBV7-8 and TRBJ2-1; 11 bases align to TRBD2. The CDR3 loop spans 18 amino acids. V shed 3 bases and J 9 bases; nucleotides not matched to a gene: 16. Per germline, CDR1 SGHVS and CDR2 FQNEAQ. The DNA of the CDR3 is TGTGCCAGCAGCTTCCGAGTAGCGGGAGGGCCCTCAACGGGTGAGCAGTTCTTC. Amino acid sequence: CASSFRVAGGPSTGEQFF.

This chain links TRBV28 with TRBJ1-2, with D perhaps matching TRBD1 (5 bases). From germline, CDR1 is MDHEN and CDR2 SYDVKM. V was shortened by 2 bases and J by 4 bases, with 23 bases between the two germline ends. The CDR3 is made up of 18 amino acids. CDR3 in amino acids: CASSLQRRASIVLYGYTF. Here the CDR3 DNA reads TGTGCCAGCAGTTTACAGCGCAGGGCGTCTATCGTCCTCTATGGCTACACCTTC.

The V and J genes are TRBV7-9 and TRBJ2-2; no definite D call. This CDR3 comprises 15 residues. Germline V gives CDR1 SEHNR, CDR2 FQNEAQ (reference sequence). V lost 5 bases, J lost 0 bases, and 10 bases lay in between. CDR3 protein: CASSHIGSNTGELFF. In DNA form, the CDR3 reads TGTGCCAGCAGCCACATAGGCTCGAACACCGGGGAGCTGTTTTTT.

V usage is TRBV27 and J usage is TRBJ2-7; tentatively, D is TRBD1 (6 bases). The CDR3 is 15 amino acids. Germline assignment: CDR1 MNHEY and CDR2 SMNVEV (reference sequence). V lost 5 bases and J 1 base, leaving 15 bases between the germline ends. The CDR3 protein is CASSPLGHESYEQYF. The CDR3 DNA reads as TGTGCCAGCAGTCCACTGGGACACGAATCCTACGAGCAGTACTTC.